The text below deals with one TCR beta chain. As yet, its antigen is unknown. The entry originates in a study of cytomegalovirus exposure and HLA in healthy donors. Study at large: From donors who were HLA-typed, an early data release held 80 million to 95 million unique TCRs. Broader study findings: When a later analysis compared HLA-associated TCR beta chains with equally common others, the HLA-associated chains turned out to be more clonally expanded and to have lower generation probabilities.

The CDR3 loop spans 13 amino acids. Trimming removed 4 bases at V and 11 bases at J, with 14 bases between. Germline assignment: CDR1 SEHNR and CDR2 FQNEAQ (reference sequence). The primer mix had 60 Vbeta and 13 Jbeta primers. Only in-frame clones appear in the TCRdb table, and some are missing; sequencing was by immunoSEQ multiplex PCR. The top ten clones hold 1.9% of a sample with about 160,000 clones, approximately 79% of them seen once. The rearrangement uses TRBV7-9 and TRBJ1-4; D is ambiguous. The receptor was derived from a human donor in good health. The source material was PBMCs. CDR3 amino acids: CASSSSDAGKLFF. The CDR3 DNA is TGTGCCAGCAGCTCATCCGATGCGGGGAAACTGTTTTTT.